One and the same sample provided the 28 T cell receptor beta chains below, sequenced in a study of molecular identifiers for immune sequencing clone quantification. TCRdb called the PCR reads again in MiXCR, with one record for every CDR3 protein. The sample yields 100,000 or so distinct CDR3 sequences, about 32% seen once. The sequenced sample consisted of naive CD8+ T cells from blood, with Jurkat cell RNA spiked in. Subset described: FACS-sorted CD8+CD4-CCR7+CD45RA+ naive T cells. These receptor sequences come from a human donor in good health. Some libraries in this study had Jurkat cell RNA spiked in.

Of note for this clonotype: This CDR3 is missing its conserved last phenylalanine or tryptophan, likely due to a read error. It is unclear where the CDR3 begins or ends on the DNA, so no DNA is shown, and the CDR3 is as TCRdb lists it. The CDR3 here is CASAAGSHEQCI. This chain links TRBV11-2 with TRBJ2-7; the tabulated D call, TRBD2, remains unverified against the DNA. The CDR3 totals 12 residues, both ends included. Germline values: CDR1 SGHAT, CDR2 FQNNGV.

Only a few counts were recorded for this clonotype. The chain uses TRBV27 and TRBJ1-4, with D tentatively TRBD1 (5 bases). The V end was cut by 3 bases, the J end by 6 bases, with 23 bases between. The CDR3 consists of 18 residues. The germline gives CDR1 MNHEY, CDR2 SMNVEV (reference sequence). CDR3 sequence: CASSFSSGWRLGDEKLFF. The CDR3 DNA is TGTGCCAGCAGTTTTAGCTCAGGATGGCGATTAGGGGATGAAAAACTGTTTTTT. Full variable domain (remainder filled in from reference TRBV27 and TRBJ1-4): EAQVTQNPRYLITVTGKKLTVTCSQNMNHEYMSWYRQDPGLGLRQIYYSMNVEVTDKGDVPEGYKVSRKEKRNFPLILESPSPNQTSLYFCASSFSSGWRLGDEKLFFGSGTQLSVL.

The rearrangement uses TRBV9 and TRBJ1-1, with a possible D match to TRBD1 (5 bases). The germline V and J ends were trimmed by 0 bases and 6 bases, with 9 bases remaining between them. Germline V gives CDR1 SGDLS, CDR2 YYNGEE. The CDR3 covers 13 residues. This CDR3 is CASSVETVSEAFF. The CDR3 nucleotides read TGTGCCAGCAGCGTAGAGACAGTCTCTGAAGCTTTCTTT.

This clonotype has only a few counts. This chain joins TRBV19 and TRBJ2-2, with D uncertain. From germline, CDR1 is LNHDA and CDR2 SQIVND (reference sequence). The ends were cut back, 1 base at V and 4 bases at J, with 7 bases in the middle. The CDR3 is made up of 14 amino acids. CDR3 in amino acids: CASSIGGVTGELFF. DNA for the CDR3: TGTGCCAGTAGTATAGGTGGCGTCACCGGGGAGCTGTTTTTT.

The chain joins TRBV11-2 to TRBJ2-1, with 9 bases identical to TRBD2. Trimming took 10 bases from V and 16 from J; bases not matched to a gene: 11. This CDR3 is 11 amino acids long. Germline V gives CDR1 SGHAT, CDR2 FQNNGV. The CDR3 reads CATRVAGDIFF. CDR3 sequence (DNA): TGTGCCACTCGGGTAGCGGGAGATATTTTCTTC.

This clonotype was counted a few times. The chain employs TRBV12-3 or TRBV12-4 and TRBJ2-7, with 8 bases that match TRBD2. After removal of 3 bases from V and 2 bases from J, the junction contained 3 bases not matched to a gene. The length of the CDR3 is 14 residues. The CDR3 is CASSFSGKAYEQYF. In DNA, the CDR3 is TGTGCCAGCAGTTTTAGCGGGAAGGCCTACGAGCAGTACTTC.

This clonotype came up many times. This chain uses TRBV11-3 with TRBJ2-1; D is tentatively TRBD1 or TRBD2 (5 bases each). CDR1 and CDR2 from the germline V gene are SGHNT and YENEEA. Trimming removed 1 base from V and 3 bases from J, with 7 bases in between. The CDR3 has 14 residues. CDR3 bases: TGTGCCAGCAGCTTAGGGGGACGCTACAATGAGCAGTTCTTC. Translating gives CASSLGGRYNEQFF.

In its sample, this clonotype was seen a few times. The chain joins TRBV6-5 to TRBJ2-1; D not certain. The CDR3 contains 13 residues. The germline V gene has CDR1 MNHEY and CDR2 SVGAGI. The V end lost 8 bases, the J end lost 4 bases, and 12 bases lay between the germline ends. This CDR3 is CASGADPYNEQFF. CDR3 bases: TGTGCCAGCGGTGCAGACCCGTACAATGAGCAGTTCTTC.

On this clonotype itself: This may arise from a read error, as a much more abundant clone is one base away. In this CDR3 the conserved last residue, phenylalanine or tryptophan, is missing, so a read error is likely. V usage is TRBV29-1 and J usage is TRBJ2-2, with D unclear. The CDR3 length is 12 residues. Germline values: CDR1 SQVTM, CDR2 ANQGSEA. V lost 7 bases, J lost 4 bases, and 10 bases lay in between. This CDR3 reads CSALRATGELFS. In DNA form, the CDR3 reads TGCAGCGCCCTAAGGGCCACCGGGGAGCTGTTTTCT.

As regards this clonotype: A much bigger clone sits one base away, suggesting this may be a read error. The chain is built from TRBV28 and TRBJ1-2; TRBD1 might be the D (5 bases). Trimming pared 8 bases from V and 4 bases from J, leaving 11 bases between. This CDR3 is built from 12 residues. From germline, CDR1 is MDHEN and CDR2 SYDVKM. CDR3 sequence (DNA): TGTGCCAGCTCTGGTGGGGGCTATGGCTACACCTTC. It codes for CASSGGGYGYTF.

As to this clonotype: A much larger clonotype is one base distant, so this may be a read error. The chain has TRBV14 and TRBJ2-2; D may correspond to TRBD1 or TRBD2 (5 bases each). The CDR3 has 13 residues. CDR1 and CDR2 from the germline V gene are SGHDN and FVKESK. CDR3 sequence reads: CAGSQVGAGELFF. Here the CDR3 DNA reads TGTGCCGGCAGCCAAGTGGGGGCCGGGGAGCTGTTTTTT.

This chain links TRBV4-3 with TRBJ2-3; 9 bases line up with TRBD1. CDR1 and CDR2 (germline): LGHNA, YSLEER. CDR3 length: 18 residues. J was trimmed by 4 bases and V by 1 base; bases with no gene match: 12. CDR3 coding DNA: TGCGCCAGCAGCCAAGTATACACCACAGGGGGCGACGCAGATACGCAGTATTTT. It specifies CASSQVYTTGGDADTQYF.

This rearrangement joins TRBV28 to TRBJ2-7; unclear D gene. CDR1 and CDR2 (germline): MDHEN, SYDVKM. CDR3 size: 17 residues. Trimming took 1 base from V and 2 from J, leaving 18 bases between them. CDR3 sequence reads: CASSLFKGRNPTYEQYF. The DNA for the CDR3 is TGTGCCAGCAGTTTATTCAAGGGTAGAAACCCTACCTACGAGCAGTACTTC.

The gene calls are TRBV29-1 and TRBJ2-7; D possibly corresponds to TRBD2 (6 bases). Trimming stripped 2 bases from V and 2 bases from J, with 16 bases between. Germline V gene data show CDR1 as SQVTM and CDR2 as ANQGSEA. The CDR3 extends over 15 amino acids. Here the CDR3 DNA reads TGCAGCGTTGAAATGGGGGGACCAAACCCCTACGAGCAGTACTTC. Encoded protein: CSVEMGGPNPYEQYF.

This clonotype came up many times. The V call is TRBV24-1, the J call TRBJ1-5; TRBD1 matches at 9 bases. The length of the CDR3 is 17 residues. Germline CDR1 KGHDR, CDR2 SFDVKD. J gave up 6 bases and V 4 bases, and 12 bases lay outside the gene matches. The CDR3 coding sequence is TGTGCCACCAGTGAGTCCGGACAGGGGATCTTGTCTCAGCCCCAGCATTTT. Translated: CATSESGQGILSQPQHF.

This clonotype has a count of ten or more. This chain links TRBV29-1 with TRBJ2-3; TRBD2 aligns across 11 bases. This CDR3 has 13 amino acids. The ends lost 7 bases at V and 4 bases at J; junction bases unmatched: 4. CDR1 SQVTM and CDR2 ANQGSEA come from the germline V gene. This CDR3 is CSATSGSADTQYF. CDR3 coding DNA: TGCAGCGCAACTAGCGGGAGTGCAGATACGCAGTATTTT.

The rearrangement uses TRBV24-1 and TRBJ2-5; D perhaps matches TRBD2 (5 bases). V dropped 5 bases and J dropped 4 bases, with 16 bases sitting between them. Per the germline V gene, CDR1 is KGHDR and CDR2 is SFDVKD. The CDR3 runs 15 residues. CDR3 DNA: TGTGCCACCAGTGCTGGACTGGTTCTAGGAGAGACCCAGTACTTC. Encoded protein: CATSAGLVLGETQYF.

The chain carries TRBV18 and TRBJ1-1; weak D call: TRBD1 (5 bases). Trimming took 3 bases from V and 3 from J, leaving 8 bases between them. The V gene's germline CDR1 is KGHSH and CDR2 LQKENI. This CDR3 spans 13 amino acids. CDR3 residues: CASSPGGDTEAFF. CDR3 coding DNA: TGTGCCAGCTCACCTGGAGGGGACACTGAAGCTTTCTTT.

The V gene is TRBV19, the J gene TRBJ2-1; D might be TRBD1 (6 bases). The length of the CDR3 is 12 residues. Germline V gene data show CDR1 as LNHDA and CDR2 as SQIVND (reference sequence). Trimming removed 4 bases at V and 8 bases at J, with 9 bases between. The CDR3 region is CASSTGVYEQFF. For the CDR3, the DNA is TGTGCCAGTAGTACAGGGGTGTATGAGCAGTTCTTC.

In regard to this clonotype: Being one base from a much bigger clone, this may be a read error. The gene calls are TRBV20-1 and TRBJ1-1, with a possible D match to TRBD1 (6 bases). The germline V gene has CDR1 DFQATT and CDR2 SNEGSKA (reference sequence). The CDR3 contains 14 residues. The CDR3 protein is CSAGRGAPNTVAFF. The DNA for the CDR3 is TGCAGTGCTGGCAGGGGCGCTCCTAACACTGTAGCTTTCTTT.

This clonotype was detected a few times. The V and J genes are TRBV29-1 and TRBJ2-1, with D possibly being TRBD1 or TRBD2 (7 bases each). The germline V and J ends were trimmed by 7 bases and 0 bases, with 13 bases remaining between them. Per germline, CDR1 SQVTM and CDR2 ANQGSEA. The CDR3 loop spans 14 amino acids. The CDR3 is CSAQGGSSYNEQFF. In DNA form, the CDR3 reads TGCAGCGCTCAGGGGGGGAGCTCCTACAATGAGCAGTTCTTC.

About this clonotype itself: A much larger clone lies a single base off, so this may be a read error. The J gene is TRBJ2-5, the V gene TRBV6-5, with 8 bases matching TRBD1. Germline loops: CDR1 MNHEY, CDR2 SVGAGI. The CDR3 sequence is 13 residues long. In DNA form, the CDR3 reads TGTGCCAGCAGTTGGACAGGGCAAGGGACCCAGTACTTC. It specifies CASSWTGQGTQYF.

The chain is built from TRBV5-4 and TRBJ2-5; D unclear. There are 11 residues in the CDR3. Between the trimmed V and J ends, which lost 3 bases and 5 bases, there was a span of 5 bases. The germline V gene encodes CDR1 SGHNT and CDR2 YYREEE (reference sequence). The CDR3 DNA is TGTGCCAGCAGCTCATCGGAGACCCAGTACTTC. This sequence encodes CASSSSETQYF.

This clonotype was recorded a few times. The CDR3: CASNRGQTQYF. CDR3 bases: TGTGCCAGCAATAGGGGTCAGACCCAGTACTTC. The chain combines TRBV25-1 with TRBJ2-5; D perhaps matches TRBD1 (5 bases). CDR3 size: 11 residues. Deletions cut 7 bases from V and 6 bases from J, with 9 bases between. Germline V gene data show CDR1 as MGHDK and CDR2 as SYGVNS.

The chain joins TRBV2 to TRBJ2-5; a weak D match, TRBD2 (5 bases). V shed 3 bases and J shed 3 bases, with 5 bases lying between them. This CDR3 contains 12 residues. CDR1 SNHLY and CDR2 FYNNEI come from the germline V gene. The CDR3, as DNA: TGTGCCAGCAGTGATAGCGAAGAGACCCAGTACTTC. This codes for CASSDSEETQYF. The whole variable domain, remainder taken from reference TRBV2 and TRBJ2-5, is EPEVTQTPSHQVTQMGQEVILRCVPISNHLYFYWYRQILGQKVEFLVSFYNNEISEKSEIFDDQFSVERPDGSNFTLKIRSTKLEDSAMYFCASSDSEETQYFGPGTRLLVL.

Turning to this clonotype: Mismatch with germline at one junction end may stem from a read error. V is TRBV19 and J is TRBJ2-3, with D uncertain. Germline V gene lookup returns CDR1 LNHDA and CDR2 SQIVND (reference sequence). The CDR3 runs 12 residues. CDR3 in DNA: TGTGCCAGTAGTACCCTCGTGGATACGGAGTATTTT. Translated: CASSTLVDTEYF. The full variable domain, completed using reference TRBV19 and TRBJ2-3, is DGGITQSPKYLFRKEGQNVTLSCEQNLNHDAMYWYRQDPGQGLRLIYYSQIVNDFQKGDIAEGYSVSREKKESFPLTVTSAQKNPTAFYLCASSTLVDTEYFGPGTRLTVL.

For this clonotype: This may stem from a read error, because a much larger clone lies one nucleotide away. V and J are TRBV12-3 or TRBV12-4 and TRBJ1-1; no clear D gene. V was pared by 7 bases and J by 7 bases, with 7 bases between. The CDR3 has 10 amino acids. CDR3 residues: CASMCLEAFF. CDR3 sequence (DNA): TGTGCCAGCATGTGCCTTGAAGCTTTCTTT.

On this clonotype itself: One end of the junction fails to match germline, which may point to a read error. The chain links TRBV28 to TRBJ1-2; tentative D call: TRBD1 (6 bases). The CDR3 has 14 amino acids. Germline V CDR1 and CDR2: MDHEN, SYDVKM. DNA of the CDR3: TGTGCCGGCAGTTTATTTGGCGGGGGCGCTGGCTACACCTTC. Translation gives CAGSLFGGGAGYTF.